A single sample is the source of the 24 T cell receptor beta chains below, sequenced in a study of blood T cell repertoires in COVID-19. Some clones are missing from TCRdb's copy, which holds only in-frame ones; the method was immunoSEQ multiplex PCR. The sample has more than 200,000 clones; approximately 90% are singletons. The sample comprised PBMCs or T cells enriched from blood (not recorded which). The source of these receptors is a woman younger than 45 who had recovered from COVID-19.

The rearrangement uses TRBV29-1 and TRBJ2-5; 10 nucleotides agree with TRBD2. Germline CDR1 SQVTM, CDR2 ANQGSEA. V was clipped by 6 bases and J by 5 bases; unmatched bases: 9. The CDR3 runs 14 residues. The CDR3 coding sequence is TGCAGCGTGGGGCTAGCGGGAGCTCTGGAGACCCAGTACTTC. It encodes CSVGLAGALETQYF.

This chain connects TRBV27 to TRBJ1-6, with a possible D match to TRBD1 (5 bases). V was pared by 5 bases and J by 10 bases, with 15 bases between. The CDR3 consists of 14 residues. Germline-derived CDR1 and CDR2 are MNHEY and SMNVEV (reference sequence). CDR3 sequence reads: CASSPSGYGSPLHF. CDR3 DNA: TGTGCCAGCAGTCCATCAGGGTACGGCTCACCCCTCCACTTT.

This clone was detected once. This chain links TRBV7-8 with TRBJ2-2; TRBD2 might be the D (6 bases). Trimming removed 5 bases from V and 5 bases from J, with 18 bases in between. The germline gives CDR1 SGHVS, CDR2 FQNEAQ. The CDR3 totals 16 residues. CDR3 loop: CASSPGWRRETGELFF. CDR3 nucleotide sequence: TGTGCCAGCAGCCCAGGGTGGCGGAGGGAAACCGGGGAGCTGTTTTTT.

This chain connects TRBV5-1 to TRBJ2-3, with 8 bases fitting TRBD2. CDR3 length: 15 residues. Germline V CDR1 and CDR2: SGHRS, YFSETQ. The V and J ends lost 2 bases and 3 bases, in that order; junction bases with no gene match: 5. The CDR3 region is CASSLGRGGTDTQYF. In nucleotides, the CDR3 is TGCGCCAGCAGCTTAGGCCGCGGGGGGACAGATACGCAGTATTTT. Complete variable domain (other parts from reference TRBV5-1 and TRBJ2-3): KAGVTQTPRYLIKTRGQQVTLSCSPISGHRSVSWYQQTPGQGLQFLFEYFSETQRNKGNFPGRFSGRQFSNSRSEMNVSTLELGDSALYLCASSLGRGGTDTQYFGPGTRLTVL.

The chain links TRBV10-3 to TRBJ1-3, with D possibly matching TRBD1 (5 bases). V shed 11 bases and J shed 2 bases, with 13 bases lying between them. This CDR3 region has 13 residues. Germline CDR1 ENHRY, CDR2 SYGVKD. CDR3 region: CAGRAGPGNTIYF. CDR3 bases: TGTGCCGGCAGGGCAGGCCCTGGAAACACCATATATTTT.

This clone is a singleton in its sample. This chain connects TRBV19 to TRBJ2-1, with a weak D call TRBD2 (5 bases). Germline CDR1 is LNHDA and CDR2 is SQIVND (reference sequence). CDR3 size: 15 residues. Trimming took 2 bases from V and 7 from J, leaving 15 bases between them. Written as DNA, the CDR3 is TGTGCCAGTAGTATAATGAGGGCTGCCATGAATGAGCAGTTCTTC. It encodes CASSIMRAAMNEQFF.

The chain carries TRBV19 and TRBJ1-5, with 9 bases matching TRBD1. The CDR3 extends over 14 amino acids. Germline-derived CDR1 and CDR2 are LNHDA and SQIVND (reference sequence). Losses at the gene ends were 7 bases for V and 4 bases for J; bases not matched to a gene: 5. The CDR3 bases are TGTGCCAGTACGGACAGGGGTGAGAATCAGCCCCAGCATTTT. Translation gives CASTDRGENQPQHF.

The chain employs TRBV6-5 and TRBJ1-2; weak D call: TRBD1 (5 bases). CDR3 size: 12 residues. The germline CDR1 and CDR2 sequences are MNHEY and SVGAGI. Trimming pared 6 bases from V and 3 bases from J, leaving 8 bases between. For the CDR3, the DNA is TGTGCCAGCAGGGTAGGGGACTATGGCTACACCTTC. Translation: CASRVGDYGYTF.

This chain links TRBV28 with TRBJ2-7; the D is unclear. Germline-derived CDR1 and CDR2 are MDHEN and SYDVKM. The CDR3 is made up of 14 amino acids. The V end was cut by 7 bases, the J end by 0 bases, with 13 bases between. CDR3 bases: TGTGCCAGCAAGGTACCCGGGTCCTCCTACGAGCAGTACTTC. Translated, it gives CASKVPGSSYEQYF.

V and J are TRBV29-1 and TRBJ2-7, with D tentatively TRBD2 (6 bases). Germline-derived CDR1 and CDR2 are SQVTM and ANQGSEA. The CDR3 has 12 residues. The V end lost 5 bases, the J end lost 4 bases, and 12 bases lay between the germline ends. CDR3 bases: TGCAGCGTTTTGGGACTGACGTACGAGCAGTACTTC. Protein sequence: CSVLGLTYEQYF.

Details on this clone: Other DNA sequences of this sample code for an identical CDR3. This chain links TRBV19 with TRBJ1-1; TRBD1 is a possible D gene (5 bases). This CDR3 contains 13 residues. Trimming removed 4 bases from V and 1 base from J, with 7 bases in between. Germline CDR1 and CDR2: LNHDA and SQIVND (reference sequence). CDR3 DNA: TGTGCCAGTAGTACGACAGAGAACACTGAAGCTTTCTTT. Its translation: CASSTTENTEAFF.

This chain links TRBV7-2 with TRBJ2-1; 11 nucleotides agree with TRBD2. The CDR3 runs to 15 residues. V lost 4 bases and J lost 7; bases outside the gene matches: 6. Germline CDR1 SGHTA, CDR2 FQGNSA. The CDR3 loop reads CASSWLAGGGNEQFF. In DNA, the CDR3 is TGTGCCAGCAGCTGGTTAGCGGGAGGGGGGAATGAGCAGTTCTTC.

V and J are TRBV11-2 and TRBJ2-7, with D unclear. Germline CDR1 reads SGHAT; CDR2 reads FQNNGV. This CDR3 is built from 12 residues. V lost 1 base to trimming and J lost 3 bases, with 4 bases between them. In DNA form, the CDR3 reads TGTGCCAGCAGCTTAGTTAACTACGAGCAGTACTTC. It specifies CASSLVNYEQYF.

The chain employs TRBV9 and TRBJ2-1, with 8 positions matching TRBD2. V shed 3 bases, J shed 9 bases, and the junction held 14 bases outside the gene matches. Per the germline V gene, CDR1 is SGDLS and CDR2 is YYNGEE. The CDR3 length is 16 residues. The CDR3 protein is CASSGGESGRGVEQFF. Written as DNA, the CDR3 is TGTGCCAGCAGCGGCGGGGAGAGCGGGAGAGGGGTTGAGCAGTTCTTC.

The gene calls are TRBV6-5 and TRBJ2-7; TRBD2 matches at 8 bases. After removal of 4 bases from V and 4 bases from J, the junction contained 6 bases not matched to a gene. Germline V gives CDR1 MNHEY, CDR2 SVGAGI. CDR3 length equals 14 residues. The chain's CDR3 is CASSSLAGGYEQYF. The CDR3 DNA follows: TGTGCCAGCAGTTCCCTGGCGGGAGGATACGAGCAGTACTTC.

This chain links TRBV4-3 with TRBJ1-6; weak D call: TRBD1 (6 bases). CDR1 and CDR2 from the germline V gene are LGHNA and YSLEER. Trimming removed 1 base from V and 10 bases from J, with 11 bases in between. The CDR3 is made up of 14 amino acids. CDR3 in amino acids: CASSQGGGGSPLHF. The DNA of the CDR3 is TGCGCCAGCAGCCAAGGGGGGGGCGGCTCACCCCTCCACTTT.

This clone has only one observation. The chain carries TRBV19 and TRBJ2-3; D is perhaps TRBD2 (6 bases). V dropped 9 bases and J dropped 6 bases, with 19 bases sitting between them. The CDR3 contains 14 residues. CDR1 LNHDA and CDR2 SQIVND come from the germline V gene (reference sequence). The CDR3 DNA is TGTGCCAGCCGGGACCGCGGGAACACTGATACGCAGTATTTT. Residues: CASRDRGNTDTQYF.

The chain combines TRBV7-2 with TRBJ2-7; no firm D call. This CDR3 region has 15 residues. In germline, CDR1 is SGHTA, CDR2 FQGNSA. Trimming stripped 1 base from V and 2 bases from J, with 12 bases between. The CDR3 here is CASSLGGRLAYEQYF. The CDR3 nucleotides read TGTGCCAGCAGCTTAGGTGGCAGGTTAGCCTACGAGCAGTACTTC. Variable domain in full (rest from reference TRBV7-2 and TRBJ2-7): GAGVSQSPSNKVTEKGKDVELRCDPISGHTALYWYRQSLGQGLEFLIYFQGNSAPDKSGLPSDRFSAERTGGSVSTLTIQRTQQEDSAVYLCASSLGGRLAYEQYFGPGTRLTVT.

This rearrangement joins TRBV2 to TRBJ2-3; D is possibly TRBD1 (6 bases). Trimming removed 4 bases from V and 1 base from J, with 18 bases in between. This CDR3 is 17 amino acids long. Per germline, CDR1 SNHLY and CDR2 FYNNEI. The CDR3 is CASSVSPYRERTDTQYF. CDR3 coding DNA: TGTGCCAGCAGTGTCTCCCCTTACAGGGAGCGCACAGATACGCAGTATTTT. Drawing the rest from reference TRBV2 and TRBJ2-3, the complete variable domain is EPEVTQTPSHQVTQMGQEVILRCVPISNHLYFYWYRQILGQKVEFLVSFYNNEISEKSEIFDDQFSVERPDGSNFTLKIRSTKLEDSAMYFCASSVSPYRERTDTQYFGPGTRLTVL.

The V call is TRBV25-1, the J call TRBJ1-1; 8 bases map to TRBD1. In germline, CDR1 is MGHDK, CDR2 SYGVNS. The CDR3 consists of 14 residues. The V gene end was trimmed by 4 bases and the J gene end by 8 bases; junction bases not matched to a gene: 9. CDR3 sequence (DNA): TGTGCCAGCAGTGTCGCCCAGACAGGGGCGGAAGCTTTCTTT. Its translation is CASSVAQTGAEAFF.

The chain carries TRBV4-1 and TRBJ2-1; 8 nucleotides match TRBD2. Germline V gives CDR1 MGHRA, CDR2 YSYEKL. V gave up 1 base and J gave up 6 bases; unmatched junction bases: 8. The CDR3 spans 16 residues. The DNA for the CDR3 is TGCGCCAGCAGCCAAGGGGGAGCGGGAGTCAGCAATGAGCAGTTCTTC. Its translation is CASSQGGAGVSNEQFF.

This clone appeared once. J is TRBJ1-1 and V is TRBV7-2, with D perhaps TRBD1 (6 bases). With 3 bases removed from V and 0 bases from J, the gap between germline ends came to 11 bases. Germline CDR1 SGHTA, CDR2 FQGNSA. The CDR3 extends over 15 amino acids. DNA for the CDR3: TGTGCCAGCAGCTTGGAGACAGGTCTGAACACTGAAGCTTTCTTT. This gives the protein CASSLETGLNTEAFF. The complete variable domain, with remaining parts taken from reference TRBV7-2 and TRBJ1-1, reads GAGVSQSPSNKVTEKGKDVELRCDPISGHTALYWYRQSLGQGLEFLIYFQGNSAPDKSGLPSDRFSAERTGGSVSTLTIQRTQQEDSAVYLCASSLETGLNTEAFFGQGTRLTVV.

V usage is TRBV20-1 and J usage is TRBJ2-7; D is unclear. V was shortened by 3 bases and J by 1 base, with 4 bases between the two germline ends. The CDR3 sequence is 11 residues long. Germline CDR1 is DFQATT and CDR2 is SNEGSKA (reference sequence). The CDR3 nucleotides read TGCAGTGCTAGGCGATCCTACGAGCAGTACTTC. It yields the protein CSARRSYEQYF.

The chain uses TRBV6-2 or TRBV6-3 and TRBJ1-1; no reliable D call. Trimming left V 6 bases short and J 7 bases short, with 12 bases between. The CDR3 loop spans 12 amino acids. Germline V gives CDR1 MNHEY, CDR2 SVGEGT. The CDR3 region is CASSSASGEAFF. The CDR3 nucleotides are TGTGCCAGCAGCTCCGCCTCGGGTGAAGCTTTCTTT.